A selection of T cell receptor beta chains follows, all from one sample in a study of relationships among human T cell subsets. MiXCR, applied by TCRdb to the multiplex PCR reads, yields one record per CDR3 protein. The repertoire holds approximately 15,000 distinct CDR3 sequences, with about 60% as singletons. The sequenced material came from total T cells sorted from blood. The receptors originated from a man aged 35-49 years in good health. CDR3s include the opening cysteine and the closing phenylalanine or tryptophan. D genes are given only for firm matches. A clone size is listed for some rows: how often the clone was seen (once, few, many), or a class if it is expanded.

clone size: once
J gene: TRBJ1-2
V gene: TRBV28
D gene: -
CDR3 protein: CASITVTRRFSTNYGYTF
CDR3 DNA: TGTGCCAGCATTACCGTGACAAGGCGCTTCTCAACTAACTATGGCTACACCTTC

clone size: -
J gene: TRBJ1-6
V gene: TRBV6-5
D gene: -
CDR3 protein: CASSLNRANSPLHF
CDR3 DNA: TGTGCCAGCAGTTTAAACCGGGCCAATTCACCCCTCCACTTT

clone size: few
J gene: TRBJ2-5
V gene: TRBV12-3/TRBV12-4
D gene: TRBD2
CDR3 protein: CASSSPTSGQETQYF
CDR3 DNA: TGTGCCAGCAGTTCCCCGACTAGCGGTCAAGAGACCCAGTACTTC

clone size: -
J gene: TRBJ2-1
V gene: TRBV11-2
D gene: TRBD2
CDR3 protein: CASSLGLAGPKQFF
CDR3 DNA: TGTGCCAGCAGCTTAGGGCTAGCGGGGCCTAAGCAGTTCTTC

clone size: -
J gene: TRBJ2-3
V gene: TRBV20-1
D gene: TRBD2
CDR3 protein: CSAAKRGGSTDTQYF
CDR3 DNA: TGCAGTGCCGCAAAGCGGGGGGGAAGCACAGATACGCAGTATTTT

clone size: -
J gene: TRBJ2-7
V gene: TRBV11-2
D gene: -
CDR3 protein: CASSSIQIGQYF
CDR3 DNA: TGTGCCAGCAGCTCCATCCAAATTGGGCAGTACTTC

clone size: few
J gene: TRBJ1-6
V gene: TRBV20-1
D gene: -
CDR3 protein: CSASPDGGLPPLHF
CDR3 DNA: TGCAGTGCTTCGCCAGACGGGGGCCTTCCACCCCTCCACTTT

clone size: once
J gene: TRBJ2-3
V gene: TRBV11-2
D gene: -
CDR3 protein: CASSTLTTQDTQYF
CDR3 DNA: TGTGCCAGCAGCACGCTGACTACCCAAGATACGCAGTATTTT

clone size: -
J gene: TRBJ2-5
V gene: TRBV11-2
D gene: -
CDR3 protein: CASSRFRQGEAQETQYF
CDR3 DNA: TGTGCCAGCAGTCGTTTCAGGCAGGGGGAGGCCCAAGAGACCCAGTACTTC

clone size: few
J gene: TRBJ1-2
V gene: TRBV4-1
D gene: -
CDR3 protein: CASSQVGKGLGGYTF
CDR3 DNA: TGCGCCAGCAGCCAAGTGGGGAAGGGACTGGGCGGCTACACCTTC

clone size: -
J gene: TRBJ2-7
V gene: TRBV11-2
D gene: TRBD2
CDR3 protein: CASSFRTSGILYEQYF
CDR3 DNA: TGTGCCAGCAGCTTTCGCACTAGCGGGATACTATACGAGCAGTACTTC

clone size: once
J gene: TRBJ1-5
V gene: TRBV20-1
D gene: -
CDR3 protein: CSARNRVRQDGGNQPQHF
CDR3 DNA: TGCAGTGCTAGAAATAGGGTGAGACAGGATGGAGGCAATCAGCCCCAGCATTTT

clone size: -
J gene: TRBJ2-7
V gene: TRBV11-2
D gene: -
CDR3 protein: CASSLLQGYEQYF
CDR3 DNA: TGTGCCAGCAGCTTATTACAGGGCTACGAGCAGTACTTC

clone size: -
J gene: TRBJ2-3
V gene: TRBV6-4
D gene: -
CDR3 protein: CASSDSRSSSTDTQYF
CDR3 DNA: TGTGCCAGCAGTGACTCGCGCAGCTCTAGCACAGATACGCAGTATTTT

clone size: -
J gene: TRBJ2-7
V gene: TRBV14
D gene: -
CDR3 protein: CASSHDRLSGEQYF
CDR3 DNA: TGTGCCAGCAGCCACGACAGGTTAAGTGGAGAGCAGTACTTC

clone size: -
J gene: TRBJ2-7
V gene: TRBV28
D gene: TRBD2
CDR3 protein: CASSSRRLAGDTAYEQYF
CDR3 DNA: TGTGCCAGCAGTTCAAGAAGACTAGCGGGGGATACCGCCTACGAGCAGTACTTC

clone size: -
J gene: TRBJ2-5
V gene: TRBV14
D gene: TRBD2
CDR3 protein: CASSQDDSPSGRFPQETQYF
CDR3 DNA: TGTGCCAGCAGCCAAGATGATTCGCCTAGCGGGAGATTCCCCCAAGAGACCCAGTACTTC

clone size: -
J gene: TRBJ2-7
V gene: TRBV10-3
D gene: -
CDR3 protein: CAISGDKRGYEQYF
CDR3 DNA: TGTGCCATCAGTGGTGACAAACGAGGCTACGAGCAGTACTTC

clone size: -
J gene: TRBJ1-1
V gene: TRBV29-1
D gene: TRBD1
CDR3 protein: CSAQGSNTEAFF
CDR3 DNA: TGCAGCGCACAGGGGTCGAACACTGAAGCTTTCTTC

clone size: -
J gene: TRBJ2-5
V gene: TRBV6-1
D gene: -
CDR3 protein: CASSLDGWEETQYF
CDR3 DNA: TGTGCCAGCAGCCTCGACGGGTGGGAGGAGACCCAGTACTTC

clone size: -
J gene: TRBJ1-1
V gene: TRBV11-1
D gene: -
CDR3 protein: CASSLARNRPMDTEAFF
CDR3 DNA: TGTGCCAGCAGCTTAGCGCGAAACAGACCCATGGACACTGAAGCTTTCTTT

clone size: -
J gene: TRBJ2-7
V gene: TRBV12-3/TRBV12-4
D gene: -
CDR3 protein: CASSLGLGSGYEQYF
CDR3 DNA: TGTGCCAGCAGTTTAGGACTTGGTTCGGGCTACGAGCAGTACTTC

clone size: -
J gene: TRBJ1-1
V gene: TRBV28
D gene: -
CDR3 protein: CASNLAGQRNTEAFF
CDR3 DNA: TGTGCCAGCAACCTCGCCGGACAGAGGAACACTGAAGCTTTCTTT

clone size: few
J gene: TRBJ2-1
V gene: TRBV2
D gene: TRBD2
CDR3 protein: CASSVGGREVFF
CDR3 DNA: TGTGCCAGCAGTGTGGGGGGACGGGAGGTGTTCTTC

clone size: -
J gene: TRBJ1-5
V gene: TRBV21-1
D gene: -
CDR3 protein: CASSKAQGFGQPQHF
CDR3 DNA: TGTGCCAGCAGCAAAGCGCAGGGGTTTGGACAGCCCCAGCATTTT

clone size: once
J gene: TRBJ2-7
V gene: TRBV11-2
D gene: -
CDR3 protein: CASSLDGTETYEQYF
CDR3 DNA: TGTGCCAGCAGCTTGGACGGAACTGAGACCTACGAGCAGTACTTC

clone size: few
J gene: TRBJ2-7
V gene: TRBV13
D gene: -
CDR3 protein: CASSLRRDSDYEQYF
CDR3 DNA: TGTGCCAGCAGCTTACGCCGGGACTCTGACTACGAGCAGTACTTC

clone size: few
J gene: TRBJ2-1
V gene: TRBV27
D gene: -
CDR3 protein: CASSLSAGQSEQFF
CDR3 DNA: TGTGCCAGCAGTTTATCGGCAGGGCAGAGTGAGCAGTTCTTC